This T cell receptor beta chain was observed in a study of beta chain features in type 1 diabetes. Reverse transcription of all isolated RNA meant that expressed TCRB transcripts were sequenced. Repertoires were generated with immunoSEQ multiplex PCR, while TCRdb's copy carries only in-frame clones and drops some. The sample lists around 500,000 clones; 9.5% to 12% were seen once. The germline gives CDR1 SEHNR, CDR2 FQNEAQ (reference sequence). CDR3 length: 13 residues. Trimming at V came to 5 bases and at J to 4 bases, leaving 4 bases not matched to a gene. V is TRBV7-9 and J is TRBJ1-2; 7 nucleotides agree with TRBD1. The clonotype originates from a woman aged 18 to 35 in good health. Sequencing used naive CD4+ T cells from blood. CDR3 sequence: CASSPRGTYGYTF. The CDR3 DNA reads TGTGCCAGCAGCCCCAGGGGGACCTATGGCTACACCTTC.